The 30 T cell receptor beta chains presented below share a single source sample, sequenced in a study of CD8 T cells in Susac syndrome. After extraction with the RNeasy kit, roughly 0.45 to 1 ug of the RNA was reverse transcribed using random hexamers. TCRdb ran MiXCR on the immunoSEQ multiplex PCR reads and lists one entry per CDR3 protein. The sample has about 90,000 distinct CDR3 sequences; approximately 92% are singletons. Sequencing was done on a sample of CD8+ T cells from PBMCs. Receptors originate from a human donor in good health.

This rearrangement joins TRBV7-2 to TRBJ2-7; no clear D. The germline V and J ends were trimmed by 1 base and 0 bases, with 10 bases remaining between them. The length of the CDR3 is 15 residues. Germline CDR1 SGHTA, CDR2 FQGNSA. The CDR3 DNA follows: TGTGCCAGCAGCTTAGGAACCTGGGGCTCCTACGAGCAGTACTTC. The encoded protein is CASSLGTWGSYEQYF.

This clonotype came up once. The rearrangement links TRBV2 to TRBJ2-7; TRBD2 might be the D (5 bases). The V end lost 6 bases, the J end lost 3 bases, and 15 bases lay between the germline ends. This CDR3 is built from 14 residues. CDR1 is SNHLY, CDR2 FYNNEI, per germline. CDR3 protein: CASSGGGGYYEQYF. The CDR3 nucleotides read TGTGCCAGCAGCGGCGGTGGAGGTTACTACGAGCAGTACTTC. The full variable domain, with the rest looked up from reference TRBV2 and TRBJ2-7, is EPEVTQTPSHQVTQMGQEVILRCVPISNHLYFYWYRQILGQKVEFLVSFYNNEISEKSEIFDDQFSVERPDGSNFTLKIRSTKLEDSAMYFCASSGGGGYYEQYFGPGTRLTVT.

This clonotype turned up a few times. The chain carries TRBV15 and TRBJ1-4; 11 nucleotides agree with TRBD1. The CDR3 consists of 15 residues. The V gene's germline CDR1 is LNHNV and CDR2 YYDKDF (reference sequence). Losses at the gene ends were 5 bases for V and 8 bases for J; bases not matched to a gene: 7. The CDR3 reads CATSSRTGGDEKLFF. In nucleotides, the CDR3 is TGTGCCACCAGCTCCCGGACAGGGGGCGACGAAAAACTGTTTTTT.

The chain joins TRBV20-1 to TRBJ1-1; 10 bases are a match to TRBD1. With V trimmed by 3 bases and J by 5 bases, 3 bases remained unmatched. This CDR3 comprises 13 residues. Looked up from germline, CDR1 is DFQATT and CDR2 is SNEGSKA (reference sequence). Here the CDR3 DNA reads TGCAGTGCTAGGACAGGGGGCTGGACTGAAGCTTTCTTT. Encoded protein: CSARTGGWTEAFF.

This clonotype was observed a single time. The chain links TRBV3-1 to TRBJ2-5, with D possibly being TRBD1 or TRBD2 (5 bases each). The ends were cut back, 5 bases at V and 5 bases at J, with 21 bases in the middle. Looked up from germline, CDR1 is LGHDT and CDR2 is YNNKEL (reference sequence). This CDR3 has 16 amino acids. The CDR3 coding sequence is TGTGCCAGCAGCGAAGCTGCTCGGGGCCGGGTCGAGACCCAGTACTTC. Translated, it gives CASSEAARGRVETQYF.

The V and J genes are TRBV29-1 and TRBJ2-2; a possible D gene is TRBD2 (5 bases). The germline V and J ends were trimmed by 2 bases and 1 base, with 8 bases remaining between them. CDR3 length: 14 residues. The V gene's germline CDR1 is SQVTM and CDR2 ANQGSEA. CDR3 nucleotides: TGCAGCGTTGAACTAGCAGAGAACACCGGGGAGCTGTTTTTT. Residues: CSVELAENTGELFF.

The V call is TRBV20-1, the J call TRBJ2-7; maybe TRBD1 (7 bases). The V gene's germline CDR1 is DFQATT and CDR2 SNEGSKA (reference sequence). V lost 6 bases, J lost 0 bases, and 15 bases lay in between. The CDR3 runs 14 residues. The CDR3 is CSAVRRDSSYEQYF. CDR3 sequence (DNA): TGCAGTGCGGTCCGGCGGGACAGCTCCTACGAGCAGTACTTC.

The genes are TRBV19 and TRBJ2-2, with a weak D call TRBD2 (6 bases). Between the trimmed V and J ends, which lost 3 bases and 9 bases, there was a span of 14 bases. The CDR3 loop spans 14 amino acids. Per the germline V gene, CDR1 is LNHDA and CDR2 is SQIVND (reference sequence). The CDR3 DNA reads TGTGCCAGTAGTATGGCGGGGCTGTACCGGGAGCTGTTTTTT. This codes for CASSMAGLYRELFF.

This clonotype showed up just once. V is TRBV29-1 and J is TRBJ2-2, with D maybe TRBD1 (6 bases). The CDR3 covers 14 residues. Germline CDR1 SQVTM, CDR2 ANQGSEA. V was cut by 4 bases and J by 3 bases, with 12 bases left in between. The CDR3 reads CSVGGTTDTGELFF. The DNA for the CDR3 is TGCAGCGTTGGGGGGACAACCGACACCGGGGAGCTGTTTTTT.

V gene TRBV9 combines with J gene TRBJ2-7; D is unclear. The V gene lost 4 bases and the J gene lost 6 bases, with 20 bases spanning the gap. From germline, CDR1 is SGDLS and CDR2 YYNGEE. The CDR3 length is 15 residues. In nucleotides, the CDR3 is TGTGCCAGCAGCCCCACTAAAACCCTAGGCGGCGAGCAGTACTTC. It specifies CASSPTKTLGGEQYF. The whole variable domain, remainder taken from reference TRBV9 and TRBJ2-7, is DSGVTQTPKHLITATGQRVTLRCSPRSGDLSVYWYQQSLDQGLQFLIQYYNGEERAKGNILERFSAQQFPDLHSELNLSSLELGDSALYFCASSPTKTLGGEQYFGPGTRLTVT.

The chain joins TRBV9 to TRBJ1-1, with 8 bases fitting TRBD1. The germline V gene has CDR1 SGDLS and CDR2 YYNGEE. The CDR3 is made up of 14 amino acids. V gave up 3 bases and J gave up 4 bases; unmatched junction bases: 5. The CDR3 coding sequence is TGTGCCAGCAGCGCGACAGGGGAGGTCACTGAAGCTTTCTTT. The encoded protein is CASSATGEVTEAFF. Supplemented by reference TRBV9 and TRBJ1-1, the full variable domain reads DSGVTQTPKHLITATGQRVTLRCSPRSGDLSVYWYQQSLDQGLQFLIQYYNGEERAKGNILERFSAQQFPDLHSELNLSSLELGDSALYFCASSATGEVTEAFFGQGTRLTVV.

The chain carries TRBV2 and TRBJ2-2; tentative D call: TRBD1 (5 bases). The CDR3 consists of 16 residues. The germline gives CDR1 SNHLY, CDR2 FYNNEI. The V and J ends lost 3 bases and 0 bases respectively, with 11 bases between them. DNA for the CDR3: TGTGCCAGCAGTGACAGGGAAATCGCGAACACCGGGGAGCTGTTTTTT. Amino acids: CASSDREIANTGELFF.

The V gene is TRBV7-9, the J gene TRBJ1-1; D remains ambiguous. The CDR3 has 13 amino acids. V lost 3 bases and J 4 bases, leaving 9 bases between the germline ends. Germline values: CDR1 SEHNR, CDR2 FQNEAQ (reference sequence). The CDR3 spells CASSFRGGTEAFF. The DNA for the CDR3 is TGTGCCAGCAGCTTTAGAGGTGGCACTGAAGCTTTCTTT.

The J gene is TRBJ2-7, the V gene TRBV6-6; TRBD1 matches at 10 bases. Trimming cost V 7 bases and J 0 bases; bases outside gene matches: 3. In germline, CDR1 is MNHNY, CDR2 SVGAGI (reference sequence). The CDR3 is 14 amino acids. CDR3 DNA: TGTGCCAGCATGGACAGGGGGAGCTCCTACGAGCAGTACTTC. Its translation: CASMDRGSSYEQYF.

DNA for the CDR3: TGTGCCAGCAGGATAGGCGAGGATACGCAGTATTTT. Amino acids: CASRIGEDTQYF. This rearrangement joins TRBV12-3 or TRBV12-4 to TRBJ2-3; D remains ambiguous. The CDR3 runs 12 residues. The germline V and J ends were trimmed by 6 bases and 6 bases, with 10 bases remaining between them.

The chain joins TRBV7-8 to TRBJ2-5; D perhaps matches TRBD1 (6 bases). V was trimmed by 5 bases and J by 2 bases, leaving 12 bases between them. Germline lookup yields CDR1 SGHVS and CDR2 FQNEAQ. This CDR3 is built from 14 residues. The CDR3 coding sequence is TGTGCCAGCAGCCTACTCAGGGGTCAAGAGACCCAGTACTTC. It specifies CASSLLRGQETQYF.

This chain uses TRBV13 with TRBJ2-7; tentatively, D is TRBD2 (5 bases). Germline CDR1 is PRHDT and CDR2 is FYEKMQ (reference sequence). The V gene lost 0 bases and the J gene lost 1 base, with 10 bases spanning the gap. This CDR3 is built from 15 residues. The CDR3 loop is CASSLGGDLSYEQYF. The CDR3 DNA is TGTGCCAGCAGCTTAGGCGGGGATCTGTCCTACGAGCAGTACTTC.

This chain connects TRBV25-1 to TRBJ2-1, with D perhaps matching TRBD2 (5 bases). Trimming took off 6 bases at V and 2 bases at J, with 11 bases between the two ends. Per germline, CDR1 MGHDK and CDR2 SYGVNS. The CDR3 covers 14 residues. The CDR3 DNA follows: TGTGCCAGCAGAGGACTTTCCCCCTACAATGAGCAGTTCTTC. Translation: CASRGLSPYNEQFF.

This clonotype was recorded once. The chain employs TRBV13 and TRBJ1-1; D is perhaps TRBD1 (6 bases). The germline V and J ends were trimmed by 2 bases and 5 bases, with 12 bases remaining between them. CDR3 size: 14 residues. The germline V gene has CDR1 PRHDT and CDR2 FYEKMQ (reference sequence). CDR3 sequence: CASSLLGGRTEAFF. For the CDR3, the DNA is TGTGCCAGCAGCTTACTTGGGGGCAGGACTGAAGCTTTCTTT.

The chain couples TRBV27 to TRBJ2-5, with no clear D. Per germline, CDR1 MNHEY and CDR2 SMNVEV (reference sequence). Trimming pared 5 bases from V and 5 bases from J, leaving 21 bases between. The CDR3 extends over 16 amino acids. The CDR3 nucleotides read TGTGCCAGCAGTCCTACGATTGGATCACCCACGGAGACCCAGTACTTC. It yields the protein CASSPTIGSPTETQYF.

This chain uses TRBV6-1 with TRBJ1-1; D call uncertain. Germline V gene lookup returns CDR1 MNHNS and CDR2 SASEGT. This CDR3 contains 12 residues. Trimming took off 8 bases at V and 4 bases at J, with 11 bases between the two ends. The CDR3 DNA reads as TGTGCCAGCGGTCCAGGAGCCACTGAAGCTTTCTTT. It specifies CASGPGATEAFF.

The chain recombines TRBV14 with TRBJ2-1; TRBD2 matches 11 bases. Germline CDR1 reads SGHDN; CDR2 reads FVKESK. The junction had 7 bases not matched to a gene; V was cut back by 3 bases and J by 9 bases. The CDR3 length is 15 residues. CDR3 coding DNA: TGTGCCAGCAGCCACACTCTAGCGGGGGGCCCTGAGCAGTTCTTC. Protein product: CASSHTLAGGPEQFF.

This sequence joins TRBV27 and TRBJ2-2; D is perhaps TRBD1 (6 bases). The CDR3 totals 14 residues. Germline V CDR1 and CDR2: MNHEY, SMNVEV (reference sequence). Trimming shortened V by 2 bases and J by 4 bases, and 8 bases separated the two germline ends. The CDR3 reads CASSLGQTTGELFF. The DNA of the CDR3 is TGTGCCAGCAGTTTAGGACAGACCACCGGGGAGCTGTTTTTT.

This chain joins TRBV3-1 and TRBJ1-4; no clear D. Trimming cost V 4 bases and J 3 bases, with 15 bases left between them. CDR1 is LGHDT, CDR2 YNNKEL, per germline (reference sequence). This CDR3 has 16 amino acids. The CDR3 coding sequence is TGTGCCAGCAGCCCCTTCTTGGGCAGTCCTAATGAAAAACTGTTTTTT. Protein sequence: CASSPFLGSPNEKLFF.

The genes are TRBV6-5 and TRBJ1-6; 8 nucleotides line up with TRBD1. Germline lookup yields CDR1 MNHEY and CDR2 SVGAGI. The junction had 15 bases not matched to a gene; V was cut back by 4 bases and J by 10 bases. CDR3 length: 17 residues. CDR3 loop: CASSSPGAGGLGSPLHF. The CDR3 DNA sequence: TGTGCCAGCAGTTCTCCGGGGGCAGGGGGCCTTGGCTCACCCCTCCACTTT.

The chain recombines TRBV27 with TRBJ1-1, with no clear D. Deletions cut 6 bases from V and 0 bases from J, with 5 bases between. Germline V gene lookup returns CDR1 MNHEY and CDR2 SMNVEV (reference sequence). The length of the CDR3 is 12 residues. The CDR3 nucleotides read TGTGCCAGCAGGTACATGAACACTGAAGCTTTCTTT. Protein sequence: CASRYMNTEAFF.

This chain joins TRBV2 and TRBJ1-2; 10 bases match TRBD1. The CDR3 extends over 14 amino acids. The V gene's germline CDR1 is SNHLY and CDR2 FYNNEI. V dropped 3 bases and J dropped 6; count of bases not matched to a gene: 4. The CDR3, as DNA: TGTGCCAGCAGTGATTCAGGGACAGGGGATGGCTACACCTTC. Amino acids: CASSDSGTGDGYTF.

The V call is TRBV2, the J call TRBJ1-2; a weak D match, TRBD1 (5 bases). V shed 7 bases and J shed 7 bases, with 22 bases lying between them. The V gene's germline CDR1 is SNHLY and CDR2 FYNNEI. This CDR3 has 15 residues. The CDR3 is CASMGPISPAGGYTF. CDR3 DNA: TGTGCCAGCATGGGACCGATCTCCCCCGCGGGTGGCTACACCTTC.

V usage is TRBV15 and J usage is TRBJ1-2; possible D gene TRBD1, 5 bases. Trimming left V 3 bases short and J 2 bases short, with 13 bases between. Germline V lookup: CDR1 LNHNV, CDR2 YYDKDF (reference sequence). The CDR3 extends over 15 amino acids. The CDR3 protein is CATSSLDSGNYGYTF. As DNA, the CDR3 is TGTGCCACCAGCAGCCTCGACAGCGGGAACTATGGCTACACCTTC.

This chain joins TRBV30 and TRBJ2-1, with unresolved D. CDR1 and CDR2 from the germline V gene are GTSNPN and SVGIG (reference sequence). V dropped 2 bases and J dropped 5 bases, with 1 base sitting between them. The CDR3 has 10 amino acids. This CDR3 reads CAWSHNEQFF. CDR3 in DNA: TGTGCCTGGAGTCACAATGAGCAGTTCTTC.